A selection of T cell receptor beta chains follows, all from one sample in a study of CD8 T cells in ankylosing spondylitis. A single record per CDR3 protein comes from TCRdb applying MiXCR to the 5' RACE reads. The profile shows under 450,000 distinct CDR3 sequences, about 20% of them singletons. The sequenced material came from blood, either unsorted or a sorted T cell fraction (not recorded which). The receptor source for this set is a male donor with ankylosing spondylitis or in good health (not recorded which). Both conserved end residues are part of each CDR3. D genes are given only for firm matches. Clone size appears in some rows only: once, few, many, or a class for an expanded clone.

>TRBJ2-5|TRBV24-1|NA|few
CATSDFGEWETQYF
TGTGCCACCAGTGATTTTGGGGAATGGGAGACCCAGTACTTC
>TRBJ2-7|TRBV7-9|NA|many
CASSLAGGAKEEQYF
TGTGCCAGCAGCTTAGCGGGGGGGGCTAAGGAAGAGCAGTACTTC
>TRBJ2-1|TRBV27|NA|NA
CASSSEAVSSYNEQFF
TGTGCCAGCAGTTCCGAGGCGGTAAGCTCCTACAATGAGCAGTTCTTC
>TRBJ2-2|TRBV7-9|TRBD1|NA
CATEAWTGTIKGELFF
TGTGCCACAGAAGCGTGGACAGGGACCATCAAGGGGGAGCTGTTTTTT
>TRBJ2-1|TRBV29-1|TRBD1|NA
CSVGQGMDNEQFF
TGCAGCGTCGGACAGGGTATGGACAATGAGCAGTTCTTC
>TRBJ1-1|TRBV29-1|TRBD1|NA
CSVEDRAANTEAFF
TGCAGCGTGGAGGACAGGGCCGCGAACACTGAAGCTTTCTTT
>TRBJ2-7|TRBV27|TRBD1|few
CASSLSGGQGLYEQYF
TGTGCCAGCAGTTTATCGGGGGGACAGGGCCTCTACGAGCAGTACTTC
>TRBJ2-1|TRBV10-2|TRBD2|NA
CASSPGLVRFF
TGCGCCAGCAGCCCAGGACTAGTTCGGTTCTTC
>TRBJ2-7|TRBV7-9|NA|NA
CASSLLGQGHPAEQYF
TGTGCCAGCAGCTTACTTGGGCAGGGGCACCCTGCCGAGCAGTACTTC
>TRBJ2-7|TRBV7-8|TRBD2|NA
CASSADPGLDVYEQYF
TGTGCCAGCAGCGCCGACCCGGGACTAGACGTTTACGAGCAGTACTTC
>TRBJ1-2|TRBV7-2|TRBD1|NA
CASNLEYTGGFYGYTF
TGTGCCAGCAACCTAGAGTACACAGGGGGCTTCTATGGCTACACCTTC
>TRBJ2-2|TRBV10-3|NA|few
CAISGSTKTTNTGELFF
TGTGCCATCAGTGGAAGTACGAAGACGACGAACACCGGGGAGCTGTTTTTT
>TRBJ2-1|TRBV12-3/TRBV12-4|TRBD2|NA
CASRRTSGDGNEQFF
TGTGCCAGCAGACGGACTAGCGGGGATGGCAATGAGCAGTTCTTC
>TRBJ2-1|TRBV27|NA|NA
CASSLGLVVGEQFF
TGTGCCAGCAGTTTAGGGCTAGTTGTGGGTGAGCAGTTCTTC
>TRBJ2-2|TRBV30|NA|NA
CADHEGESGELFF
TGTGCCGACCACGAGGGGGAATCCGGGGAGCTGTTTTTT
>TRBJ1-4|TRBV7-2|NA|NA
CASSRDIEGEKLFF
TGTGCCAGCAGCAGGGACATTGAAGGAGAAAAACTGTTTTTT
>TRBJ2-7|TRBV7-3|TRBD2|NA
CASSCIGNSGGPSSYEQYF
TGTGCCAGCAGCTGCATTGGAAATAGCGGGGGCCCGTCGTCCTACGAGCAGTACTTC
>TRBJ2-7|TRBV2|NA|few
CASSPRASLYEQYF
TGTGCCAGCAGTCCCAGGGCGAGCCTATACGAGCAGTACTTC
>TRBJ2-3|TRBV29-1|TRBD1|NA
CSAYSPRTGPDTQYF
TGCAGCGCATACTCCCCGCGGACAGGGCCAGATACGCAGTATTTT
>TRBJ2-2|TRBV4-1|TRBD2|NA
CASSHPSGGTTGELFF
TGCGCCAGCAGCCACCCTAGCGGGGGCACCACCGGGGAGCTGTTTTTT
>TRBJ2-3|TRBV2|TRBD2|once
CARGLAGGERDTQYF
TGTGCCAGGGGACTAGCGGGGGGGGAGAGAGATACGCAGTATTTT
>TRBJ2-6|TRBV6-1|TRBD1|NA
CASSWGTGVFSGANVLTF
TGTGCCAGCAGCTGGGGGACAGGGGTTTTCTCTGGGGCCAACGTCCTGACTTTC
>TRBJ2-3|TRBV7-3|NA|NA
CASSLSPTGPGADTQYF
TGTGCCAGCAGCTTATCACCGACAGGTCCTGGAGCAGATACGCAGTATTTT
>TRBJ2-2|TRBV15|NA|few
CATSREGLNTGELFF
TGTGCCACCAGCAGGGAAGGGCTAAACACCGGGGAGCTGTTTTTT
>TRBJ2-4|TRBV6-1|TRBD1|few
CASSETGTLAKNIQYF
TGTGCCAGTTCCGAGACAGGGACCCTAGCCAAAAACATTCAGTACTTC
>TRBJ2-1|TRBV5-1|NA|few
CASSLDPLGVNEQFF
TGCGCCAGCAGCCTGGACCCACTAGGGGTCAATGAGCAGTTCTTC
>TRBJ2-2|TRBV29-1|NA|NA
CSALASGELFF
TGCAGCGCTTTAGCGTCCGGGGAGCTGTTTTTT
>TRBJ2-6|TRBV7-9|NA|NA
CASSLVAVGSGANVLTF
TGTGCCAGCAGCTTAGTGGCGGTTGGCTCTGGGGCCAACGTCCTGACTTTC
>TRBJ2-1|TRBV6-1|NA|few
CASSPQRPVSSYNEQFF
TGTGCCAGCAGTCCCCAGCGACCCGTAAGCTCCTACAATGAGCAGTTCTTC
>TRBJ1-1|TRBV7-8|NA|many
CASSLVGAPEAFF
TGTGCCAGCAGCTTAGTCGGGGCCCCCGAAGCTTTCTTT
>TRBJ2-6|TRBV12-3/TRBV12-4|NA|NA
CASQKRGGANVLTF
TGTGCCAGCCAAAAAAGAGGTGGGGCCAACGTCCTGACTTTC
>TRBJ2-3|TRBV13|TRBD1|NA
CASSWDRVLQYF
TGTGCCAGCAGCTGGGACAGGGTCCTGCAGTATTTT
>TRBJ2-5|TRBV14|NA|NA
CASSQATTRPGPTQYF
TGTGCCAGCAGCCAAGCTACGACTCGACCGGGTCCGACCCAGTACTTC
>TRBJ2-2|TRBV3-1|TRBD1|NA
CASSQGQGALNTGELFF
TGTGCCAGCAGCCAAGGGCAGGGGGCTTTAAACACCGGGGAGCTGTTTTTT
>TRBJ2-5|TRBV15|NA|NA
CATSRVPRRAKETQYF
TGTGCCACCAGCAGAGTGCCCCGGCGGGCAAAAGAGACCCAGTACTTC
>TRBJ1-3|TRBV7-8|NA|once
CASSLAPFGVNTIYF
TGTGCCAGCAGCTTAGCTCCCTTTGGAGTAAACACCATATATTTT
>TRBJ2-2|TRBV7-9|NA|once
CASSLSGVGLPGELFF
TGTGCCAGCAGCTTATCCGGGGTCGGGCTTCCCGGGGAGCTGTTTTTT
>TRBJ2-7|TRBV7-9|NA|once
CASSLVLGAAGSEQYF
TGTGCCAGCAGCTTAGTGTTAGGGGCAGCTGGATCCGAGCAGTACTTC
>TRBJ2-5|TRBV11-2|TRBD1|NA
CASSPRDRGDETQYF
TGTGCCAGCAGCCCCCGGGACAGGGGGGATGAGACCCAGTACTTC
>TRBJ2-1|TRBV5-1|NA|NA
CASSLAPDSYNEQFF
TGCGCCAGCAGCTTGGCTCCAGACTCCTACAATGAGCAGTTCTTC
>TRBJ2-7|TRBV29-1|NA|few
CSASPDNYEQYF
TGCAGCGCCTCCCCTGACAACTACGAGCAGTACTTC
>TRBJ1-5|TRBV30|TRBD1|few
CAWTGGAGNQPQHF
TGTGCCTGGACAGGGGGCGCGGGGAATCAGCCCCAGCATTTT